This TCR beta chain was identified in a study of blood T cell repertoires in COVID-19. The overall study: Whether acute or convalescent, the COVID-19 samples came from the United States, Italy and Spain. PBMCs, B-cell-depleted T cells, or T cells were the source of the cDNA or gDNA that made up the material.

In the authors' methods: Reference gene primer amplification yielded estimated nucleated cell counts. The method was immunoSEQ multiplex PCR; TCRdb's version includes in-frame clones alone and lacks a portion of them. The V and J calls and clone size are taken from that table; D and trimming were inferred from the DNA. The top ten clones hold approximately 1.8% of a sample with over 120,000 clones, roughly 88% of them seen once. Germline-derived CDR1 and CDR2 are SGDLS and YYNGEE. V lost 3 bases to trimming and J lost 11 bases; unmatched junction nucleotides: 5. The CDR3 covers 12 residues. The V call is TRBV9, the J call TRBJ2-5; 9 bases agree with TRBD2. The sample taken for sequencing was peripheral blood. This clonotype was obtained from a man in his 70s with acute or convalescent COVID-19. The CDR3 loop is CASSALAGEQYF. In nucleotides, the CDR3 is TGTGCCAGCAGCGCGTTAGCGGGGGAACAGTACTTC.